The clone carrying this TCR beta chain was observed many times. Germline-derived CDR1 and CDR2 are ENHRY and SYGVKD. This CDR3 comprises 13 residues. J gave up 6 bases and V 7 bases, and 9 bases lay outside the gene matches. TCR beta CDR3 regions were amplified from RNA. During a first-round RT-PCR of the TCR CDR3, the HTBI primer set was used. Via MiXCR, TCRdb re-called the multiplex PCR reads, giving one row per CDR3 protein. In the table there are about 200,000 distinct CDR3 sequences, around 16% of which are singletons. The entry originates in a study of T cells in Graves' hyperthyroidism and ophthalmopathy. Thyroid ultrasound, orbital computed tomography, clinical symptoms, and serum thyroxine and TRAb underpinned diagnoses.

The V and J genes are TRBV10-3 and TRBJ2-7; 7 nucleotides agree with TRBD1. The sequence was collected from a man in his forties or fifties with Graves' hyperthyroidism. The sequencing sample was made of blood. CDR3 in DNA: TGTGCCATCAAGAAAGACAGGGAAGGCGAGCAGTACTTC. It yields the protein CAIKKDREGEQYF.